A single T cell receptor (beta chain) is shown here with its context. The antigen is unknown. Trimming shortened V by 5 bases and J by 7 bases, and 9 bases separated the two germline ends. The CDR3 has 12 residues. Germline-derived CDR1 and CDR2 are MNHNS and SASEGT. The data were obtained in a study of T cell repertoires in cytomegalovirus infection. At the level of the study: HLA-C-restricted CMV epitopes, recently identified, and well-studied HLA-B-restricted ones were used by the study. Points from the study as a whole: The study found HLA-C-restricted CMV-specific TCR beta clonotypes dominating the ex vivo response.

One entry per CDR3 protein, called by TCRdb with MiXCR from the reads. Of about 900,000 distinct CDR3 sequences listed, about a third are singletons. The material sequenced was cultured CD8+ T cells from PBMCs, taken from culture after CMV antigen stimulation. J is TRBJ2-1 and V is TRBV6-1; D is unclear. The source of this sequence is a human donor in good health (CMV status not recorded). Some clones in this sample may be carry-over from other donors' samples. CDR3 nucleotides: TGTGCCAGCAGTCCCGGGTGGAATGAGCAGTTCTTC. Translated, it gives CASSPGWNEQFF.